This TCR beta chain comes out of a study of high-grade serous ovarian cancer treatment subgroups. Whole-study context: Each sample yielded on average roughly 8,200 unique TCR beta rearrangements from roughly 15,000 reads.

Points from the study as a whole: Without spatial data, bulk sequencing limits insight into HGSC tumor diversity. TCR clonal relatedness correlated positively with neoantigen level. CDR1 and CDR2 were left unanalyzed; analyses focused on CDR3.

Profiled with immunoSEQ multiplex PCR; TCRdb holds only in-frame clones, not every one. In the table there are 5,000 to 6,000 clones, about 70% of which are singletons. The CDR3 is 16 residues long. Trimming cost V 0 bases and J 4 bases; bases outside gene matches: 6. Germline V gene lookup returns CDR1 MNHEY and CDR2 SVGAGI. As for this clone: As yet, its antigen is unknown.

The tumor samples were collected prior to definitive surgery or chemotherapy. Material: tumor tissue. The chain couples TRBV6-5 to TRBJ2-1, with 7 bases identical to TRBD1. The source of this sequence is a human patient with high-grade serous ovarian cancer. DNA of the CDR3: TGTGCCAGCAGTTACTCGAGGGACAGTGTTTACAATGAGCAGTTCTTC. As protein: CASSYSRDSVYNEQFF.